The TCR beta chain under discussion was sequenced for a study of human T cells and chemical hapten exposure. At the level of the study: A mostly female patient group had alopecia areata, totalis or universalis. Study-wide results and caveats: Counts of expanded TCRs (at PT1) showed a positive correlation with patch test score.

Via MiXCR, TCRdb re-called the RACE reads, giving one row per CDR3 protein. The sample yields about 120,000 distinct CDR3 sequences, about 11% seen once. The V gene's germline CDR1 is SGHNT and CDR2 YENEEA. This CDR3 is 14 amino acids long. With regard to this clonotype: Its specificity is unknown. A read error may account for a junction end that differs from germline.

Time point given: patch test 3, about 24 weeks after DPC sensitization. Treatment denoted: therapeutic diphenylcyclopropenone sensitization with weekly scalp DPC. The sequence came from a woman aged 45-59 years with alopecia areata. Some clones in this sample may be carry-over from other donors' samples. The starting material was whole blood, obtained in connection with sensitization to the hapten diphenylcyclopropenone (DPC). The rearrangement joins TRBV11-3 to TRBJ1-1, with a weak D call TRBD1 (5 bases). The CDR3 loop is CASSLEGLSTEAFF. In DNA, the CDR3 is TGTGCCAGCAGCCTAGAGGGGTTGAGCACTGAAGCTTTCTTT.